Presented here are 26 T cell receptor beta chains from one specimen sequenced in a study of blood T cell repertoires in COVID-19. TCRdb's table, derived via immunoSEQ multiplex PCR, lists solely in-frame clones and lacks some. This table has about 490,000 clones, 70% to 90% appearing once. Sequencing was carried out using peripheral blood. The receptors originated from a human donor in a cohort sampled during active COVID-19.

This clone was detected only once. The chain couples TRBV5-1 to TRBJ2-3; TRBD2 aligns across 12 bases. J was trimmed by 6 bases and V by 1 base; bases with no gene match: 6. This CDR3 has 16 amino acids. CDR1 and CDR2 from the germline V gene are SGHRS and YFSETQ. The CDR3 nucleotides are TGCGCCAGCAGCTTGCCTCAGACTAGCGGGAGTGATACGCAGTATTTT. Its translation is CASSLPQTSGSDTQYF.

This clone was detected only once. The same CDR3 is also encoded by other DNA sequences in this sample. V is TRBV18 and J is TRBJ2-7; D uncertain. Germline-derived CDR1 and CDR2 are KGHSH and LQKENI. The V end lost 0 bases, the J end lost 4 bases, and 7 bases lay between the germline ends. CDR3 length equals 13 residues. The CDR3 DNA follows: TGTGCCAGCTCACCACCGTCACTGTACGAGCAGTACTTC. Protein sequence: CASSPPSLYEQYF.

J is TRBJ1-2 and V is TRBV28; D is possibly TRBD1 (6 bases). CDR1 is MDHEN and CDR2 is SYDVKM in the germline V gene. The CDR3 contains 13 residues. Trimming left V 4 bases short and J 5 bases short, with 11 bases between. The CDR3 reads CASSYRGGYGYTF. For the CDR3, the DNA is TGTGCCAGCAGTTACCGAGGGGGTTATGGCTACACCTTC.

The sample holds one count of this clone. The V call is TRBV7-3, the J call TRBJ2-1; 10 bases line up with TRBD2. The CDR3 covers 14 residues. The germline CDR1 and CDR2 sequences are SGHTA and FQGTGA. V lost 2 bases, J lost 10 bases, and 5 bases stayed unmatched. In nucleotides, the CDR3 is TGTGCCAGCAGCTTACAGCGGGAGGGTGAGGAGCAGTTCTTC. Its protein is CASSLQREGEEQFF. Supplemented by reference TRBV7-3 and TRBJ2-1, the full variable domain reads GAGVSQTPSNKVTEKGKYVELRCDPISGHTALYWYRQSLGQGPEFLIYFQGTGAADDSGLPNDRFFAVRPEGSVSTLKIQRTERGDSAVYLCASSLQREGEEQFFGPGTRLTVL.

The J gene is TRBJ1-1, the V gene TRBV28, with D tentatively TRBD1 (5 bases). CDR1 MDHEN and CDR2 SYDVKM come from the germline V gene. The length of the CDR3 is 14 residues. The CDR3 is CAVDTTQRNTEAFF. CDR3 nucleotide sequence: TGTGCGGTGGACACGACTCAACGGAACACTGAAGCTTTCTTT.

Note on this clone: Distinct nucleotide sequences in the sample also encode this CDR3. The rearrangement joins TRBV30 to TRBJ2-7; no definite D call. This CDR3 comprises 11 residues. Germline V gives CDR1 GTSNPN, CDR2 SVGIG (reference sequence). The V end was cut by 5 bases, the J end by 2 bases, with 7 bases between. Written as DNA, the CDR3 is TGTGCCTGGGGAAGCCCCTACGAGCAGTACTTC. Translated, it gives CAWGSPYEQYF.

The gene calls are TRBV5-4 and TRBJ2-5; TRBD2 agrees at 13 bases. The CDR3 is made up of 16 amino acids. V shed 7 bases and J 4 bases; nucleotides not matched to a gene: 10. The germline CDR1 and CDR2 sequences are SGHNT and YYREEE (reference sequence). The chain's CDR3 is CASSYTSGRAVETQYF. The CDR3 DNA follows: TGTGCCAGCTCCTACACTAGCGGGAGGGCCGTAGAGACCCAGTACTTC.

This chain links TRBV5-1 with TRBJ2-5; the match to TRBD1 covers 8 bases. V shed 4 bases, J shed 1 base, and the junction held 6 bases outside the gene matches. The CDR3 has 15 residues. CDR1 is SGHRS and CDR2 is YFSETQ in the germline V gene. Here the CDR3 reads CASSPPDRGQETQYF. In nucleotides, the CDR3 is TGCGCCAGCAGCCCGCCCGACAGGGGCCAAGAGACCCAGTACTTC. The full variable domain, completed using reference TRBV5-1 and TRBJ2-5, is KAGVTQTPRYLIKTRGQQVTLSCSPISGHRSVSWYQQTPGQGLQFLFEYFSETQRNKGNFPGRFSGRQFSNSRSEMNVSTLELGDSALYLCASSPPDRGQETQYFGPGTRLLVL.

The V gene is TRBV28, the J gene TRBJ2-7, with 10 bases that match TRBD1. The germline gives CDR1 MDHEN, CDR2 SYDVKM. V trimming: 6 bases; J trimming: 2 bases; junction bases outside the gene matches: 10. CDR3 length: 16 residues. The CDR3 here is CASREPGQGKTYEQYF. In nucleotides, the CDR3 is TGTGCCAGCAGAGAGCCGGGACAGGGGAAAACCTACGAGCAGTACTTC.

The chain carries TRBV7-9 and TRBJ1-4, with 8 nucleotides matching TRBD1. Germline CDR1 and CDR2: SEHNR and FQNEAQ (reference sequence). The V and J ends lost 5 bases and 2 bases, in that order; junction bases with no gene match: 10. The CDR3 totals 17 residues. The CDR3 sequence: CASSRTTGGRTNEKLFF. The CDR3 bases are TGTGCCAGCAGCCGAACAACAGGGGGAAGGACTAATGAAAAACTGTTTTTT.

V gene TRBV7-3 combines with J gene TRBJ2-2; TRBD1 is a possible D gene (6 bases). CDR3 length: 16 residues. Germline V lookup: CDR1 SGHTA, CDR2 FQGTGA. Trimming removed 5 bases at V and 6 bases at J, with 19 bases between. CDR3 protein: CASSPQGPFPAGELFF. The CDR3 nucleotides are TGTGCCAGCAGCCCACAGGGCCCCTTTCCCGCCGGGGAGCTGTTTTTT.

The chain links TRBV25-1 to TRBJ2-1, with TRBD2 matching over 9 bases. The germline V gene encodes CDR1 MGHDK and CDR2 SYGVNS. The CDR3 is 16 amino acids. The V segment lost 2 bases and the J segment 8 bases; nucleotides outside the gene matches: 10. The CDR3, as DNA: TGTGCCAGCAGTGAAGGGTGGGCTAGCGGGACCGATGAGCAGTTCTTC. Its translation: CASSEGWASGTDEQFF.

The chain joins TRBV24-1 to TRBJ2-3, with 13 bases lining up with TRBD2. The CDR3 covers 17 residues. The junction had 1 base not matched to a gene; V was cut back by 2 bases and J by 0 bases. Germline CDR1 and CDR2: KGHDR and SFDVKD. The CDR3 DNA reads as TGTGCCACCAGTGATTCGGGACTAGCGGGGAGCACAGATACGCAGTATTTT. Translation: CATSDSGLAGSTDTQYF.

The CDR3 sequence: CASSLGRAYEQYF. The DNA for the CDR3 is TGTGCCAGCAGTTTAGGCAGGGCCTACGAGCAGTACTTC. The chain combines TRBV28 with TRBJ2-7; possibly TRBD1 for D (5 bases). Germline CDR1 reads MDHEN; CDR2 reads SYDVKM. The CDR3 sequence is 13 residues long. The V gene lost 2 bases and the J gene lost 2 bases, with 7 bases spanning the gap.

The V and J genes are TRBV5-1 and TRBJ1-4; 7 bases line up with TRBD1. The CDR3 is 14 residues long. V gave up 6 bases and J gave up 7 bases; unmatched junction bases: 9. Germline-derived CDR1 and CDR2 are SGHRS and YFSETQ. In DNA form, the CDR3 reads TGCGCCAGCACTCTAAGGGGGCCGGGTGAAAAACTGTTTTTT. Translated: CASTLRGPGEKLFF.

The rearrangement joins TRBV3-1 (or the pseudogene TRBV3-2) to TRBJ1-1, with 12 positions matching TRBD1. The CDR3 extends over 16 amino acids. Germline-derived CDR1 and CDR2 are LGHDT and YNNKEL (reference sequence). Trimming cost V 4 bases and J 4 bases; bases outside gene matches: 7. CDR3 in amino acids: CASSPRDRGPGTEAFF. The CDR3 DNA reads as TGTGCCAGCAGCCCCCGGGACAGGGGGCCGGGCACTGAAGCTTTCTTT.

Note on this clone: One junction end disagrees with the germline gene, perhaps due to a read error. J is TRBJ2-7 and V is TRBV27, with D perhaps matching TRBD1 (6 bases). This CDR3 spans 10 amino acids. Germline loops: CDR1 MNHEY, CDR2 SMNVEV (reference sequence). The CDR3 here is CASYGQHTQF. In DNA form, the CDR3 reads TGTGCCAGCTATGGACAGCATACCCAATTC.

The DNA of the CDR3 is TGTGCGACCTTCGGGGGGTCCCGCCGGGCAGATACGCAGTATTTT. Translating it yields CATFGGSRRADTQYF. The V and J genes are TRBV6-5 and TRBJ2-3; 7 bases agree with TRBD2. Germline CDR1 and CDR2: MNHEY and SVGAGI. The CDR3 is made up of 15 amino acids.

A remark on this clone: Mismatch with germline at one junction end may stem from a read error. The J gene is TRBJ2-5, the V gene TRBV14, with a tentative D call TRBD2 (6 bases). Germline V CDR1 and CDR2: SGHDN, FVKESK. The CDR3 has 15 residues. The CDR3 DNA is TGTGTCAGCAGCCAAACCGGGACTGTCAGGGAGACCCAGTACTTC. Residues: CVSSQTGTVRETQYF.

The J gene is TRBJ1-5, the V gene TRBV3-1 (or the pseudogene TRBV3-2); D is unclear. The CDR3 is 15 residues long. V was clipped by 1 base and J by 0 bases, with 7 bases between them. Germline V gives CDR1 LGHDT, CDR2 YNNKEL (reference sequence). DNA of the CDR3: TGTGCCAGCAGCCAAGGAGAGATTAGCAATCAGCCCCAGCATTTT. Encoded protein: CASSQGEISNQPQHF.

This clone was picked up a small number of times. The rearrangement links TRBV19 to TRBJ2-7; TRBD1 agrees at 7 bases. CDR1 LNHDA and CDR2 SQIVND come from the germline V gene (reference sequence). CDR3 length: 14 residues. J lost 4 bases, V lost 1 base, and 4 bases had no gene match. DNA of the CDR3: TGTGCCAGTAGTATAGGGACAGGAAGATACGAGCAGTACTTC. Amino acids: CASSIGTGRYEQYF.

This chain links TRBV4-1 with TRBJ2-2; TRBD1 might be the D (5 bases). This CDR3 has 16 amino acids. V was shortened by 1 base and J by 4 bases, with 13 bases between the two germline ends. The germline V gene encodes CDR1 MGHRA and CDR2 YSYEKL. CDR3 sequence: CASSQVNQGSTGELFF. The CDR3 DNA reads TGCGCCAGCAGCCAAGTTAACCAGGGAAGCACCGGGGAGCTGTTTTTT.

The chain links TRBV7-9 to TRBJ2-4, with 7 bases lining up with TRBD1. The CDR3 contains 13 residues. Germline V gene lookup returns CDR1 SEHNR and CDR2 FQNEAQ (reference sequence). V trimming: 4 bases; J trimming: 13 bases; junction bases outside the gene matches: 10. CDR3 sequence reads: CASSSGLRDRQYF. CDR3 DNA sequence: TGTGCCAGCAGCTCGGGTCTAAGGGACAGACAGTACTTC.

This clone was counted between two and nine times. The CDR3 nucleotides are TGTGCCTGGAGTGTACAGTCACCCCTCCACTTT. It specifies CAWSVQSPLHF. The V and J genes are TRBV30 and TRBJ1-6; no reliable D call. Trimming removed 0 bases at V and 10 bases at J, with 4 bases between. Germline CDR1 GTSNPN, CDR2 SVGIG (reference sequence). The CDR3 extends over 11 amino acids.

This chain uses TRBV13 with TRBJ2-4; 8 positions match TRBD1. There are 13 residues in the CDR3. V gave up 5 bases and J gave up 7 bases; unmatched junction bases: 4. Looked up from germline, CDR1 is PRHDT and CDR2 is FYEKMQ (reference sequence). CDR3 sequence: CASSLGQGNIQYF. CDR3 nucleotides: TGTGCCAGCAGCCTTGGACAGGGTAACATTCAGTACTTC.

V gene TRBV5-1 combines with J gene TRBJ1-2; 7 nucleotides match TRBD1. The junction had 7 bases not matched to a gene; V was cut back by 2 bases and J by 0 bases. The CDR3 is made up of 16 amino acids. CDR1 and CDR2 from the germline V gene are SGHRS and YFSETQ. CDR3 bases: TGCGCCAGCAGCTTCAAGACAGGGCAAACTAACTATGGCTACACCTTC. Translation gives CASSFKTGQTNYGYTF. The entire variable domain, with the rest obtained from reference TRBV5-1 and TRBJ1-2, is as follows: KAGVTQTPRYLIKTRGQQVTLSCSPISGHRSVSWYQQTPGQGLQFLFEYFSETQRNKGNFPGRFSGRQFSNSRSEMNVSTLELGDSALYLCASSFKTGQTNYGYTFGSGTRLTVV.